This T cell receptor beta chain was identified during a study of cytomegalovirus exposure and HLA in healthy donors. Turning to the study itself: Early on, a data release was issued that held approximately 78 million unique TCRs from HLA-typed donors.

Germline loops: CDR1 SGHRS, CDR2 YFSETQ. The CDR3 has 13 amino acids. V dropped 4 bases and J dropped 5; count of bases not matched to a gene: 3. Primers: 60 Vbeta forward and 13 Jbeta reverse. Clones were sequenced by immunoSEQ multiplex PCR, and TCRdb holds only the in-frame ones, with some missing. Altogether over 150,000 clones are present, over 70% being singletons, with the ten largest covering approximately 1.2%. The chain has TRBV5-1 and TRBJ1-1; 9 positions match TRBD1. The clonotype comes from a boy younger than 10 in good health and CMV-seronegative. Sequencing used PBMCs. CDR3 residues: CASSQDRGTEAFF. Written as DNA, the CDR3 is TGCGCCAGCAGCCAGGACAGGGGAACTGAAGCTTTCTTT.